According to its frequency, the clone carrying this T cell receptor (beta chain) is medium-sized. No antigen is known for it. Multiplex touch-down PCR amplified TRB using TRB-A and TRB-B pools in one tube. TCRdb reprocessed the multiplex PCR reads and keeps a single row for each CDR3 protein, giving no DNA. The sample has approximately 2,100 distinct CDR3 sequences. This record comes from a study of T cell clusters in autoimmune cytopenias. Looked up from germline, CDR1 is SGHRS and CDR2 is YFSETQ. This CDR3 comprises 16 residues. Study-wide points: The T cell clusters were defined only in silico, without experimental functional validation.

Some 39,000 genome equivalents of blood DNA were amplified for TRB. This sample was shared with a second study, whose subject was T cell repertoires in aging, cancer and after chemotherapy. Per that study: The whole study produced a dataset of roughly 8.6 million TCR reads.

Sequences were obtained from peripheral blood. The sequence came from a human donor in good health. This rearrangement joins TRBV5-1 to TRBJ1-2. CDR3 region: CASSLEPGPITWGYTF.